This T cell receptor beta chain was retrieved from a study of OX40 agonist ivuxolimab in advanced cancers. Overall study: Patients treated during dose escalation were battling hepatocellular carcinoma, melanoma, renal cell or head and neck cancer. A mean age of roughly 60 years, range about 20 to 79, was recorded, and over 65% were male.

V shed 0 bases and J 5 bases; nucleotides not matched to a gene: 6. Germline CDR1 is SGDLS and CDR2 is YYNGEE. The CDR3 is made up of 16 amino acids. Sequencing used immunoSEQ multiplex PCR; TCRdb keeps in-frame clones, though not all of them. This table holds 25,000 to 35,000 clones, roughly 87% found once. This TCR was sampled from an adult with an advanced solid tumor such as melanoma, head and neck, liver or kidney cancer. The gene calls are TRBV9 and TRBJ1-2; 11 nucleotides agree with TRBD1. Sequenced here: CD4+ or CD8+ T cells sorted from blood, sampled in a trial of the OX40 agonist ivuxolimab. The CDR3 sequence is CASSVGPGTGGYGYTF. The CDR3 region has the DNA TGTGCCAGCAGCGTAGGCCCTGGGACAGGGGGATATGGCTACACCTTC.